The 32 T cell receptor beta chains in this list originate from one sample, sequenced in a study of blood T cell repertoires in COVID-19. Libraries were prepared by immunoSEQ multiplex PCR; TCRdb keeps only in-frame clonotypes and omits some of them. The table includes some 460,000 clones, about 89% detected once. The sample consisted of peripheral blood. The receptors were sampled from a woman between 25 and 40 years old with acute or convalescent COVID-19.

This chain connects TRBV15 to TRBJ1-5; possible D gene TRBD1, 6 bases. The germline V and J ends were trimmed by 0 bases and 5 bases, with 11 bases remaining between them. The germline CDR1 and CDR2 sequences are LNHNV and YYDKDF (reference sequence). The CDR3 is 15 residues long. For the CDR3, the DNA is TGTGCCACCAGCAGAGATTCAGGGGATGATCAGCCCCAGCATTTT. It specifies CATSRDSGDDQPQHF.

The rearrangement joins TRBV19 to TRBJ1-3, with 9 bases matching TRBD1. Germline assignment: CDR1 LNHDA and CDR2 SQIVND (reference sequence). CDR3 size: 14 residues. V shed 8 bases, J shed 2 bases, and the junction held 4 bases outside the gene matches. For the CDR3, the DNA is TGTGCCAGTCAGACAGGGGGTACTGGAAACACCATATATTTT. Translated, it gives CASQTGGTGNTIYF.

The chain recombines TRBV11-2 with TRBJ1-6; tentative D call: TRBD1 (6 bases). Germline lookup yields CDR1 SGHAT and CDR2 FQNNGV. The CDR3 consists of 16 residues. Trimming cost V 5 bases and J 0 bases, with 11 bases left between them. CDR3 in amino acids: CASSVTGRSYNSPLHF. The CDR3 DNA sequence: TGTGCCAGCAGCGTTACAGGGCGCTCCTATAATTCACCCCTCCACTTT. Full variable domain (rest looked up from reference TRBV11-2 and TRBJ1-6): EAGVAQSPRYKIIEKRQSVAFWCNPISGHATLYWYQQILGQGPKLLIQFQNNGVVDDSQLPKDRFSAERLKGVDSTLKIQPAKLEDSAVYLCASSVTGRSYNSPLHFGNGTRLTVT.

The gene calls are TRBV30 and TRBJ2-4; 9 nucleotides agree with TRBD2. Germline values: CDR1 GTSNPN, CDR2 SVGIG (reference sequence). With V trimmed by 0 bases and J by 8 bases, 2 bases remained unmatched. CDR3 size: 13 residues. The CDR3: CAWSVQRGDIQYF. The CDR3 nucleotides read TGTGCCTGGAGTGTACAGCGGGGGGACATTCAGTACTTC.

The chain combines TRBV2 with TRBJ1-2, with 9 nucleotides matching TRBD1. Per the germline V gene, CDR1 is SNHLY and CDR2 is FYNNEI. The junction had 2 bases not matched to a gene; V was cut back by 6 bases and J by 0 bases. This CDR3 spans 14 amino acids. Here the CDR3 DNA reads TGTGCCAGCAGCCGACAGGGGGCTAACTATGGCTACACCTTC. This codes for CASSRQGANYGYTF.

This chain links TRBV7-9 with TRBJ1-4, with 8 bases identical to TRBD1. Looked up from germline, CDR1 is SEHNR and CDR2 is FQNEAQ (reference sequence). J was trimmed by 4 bases and V by 4 bases; bases with no gene match: 14. The CDR3 extends over 18 amino acids. As DNA, the CDR3 is TGTGCCAGCAGCTCCTGGACAGGGTATCGGAACCATAATGAAAAACTGTTTTTT. Protein product: CASSSWTGYRNHNEKLFF.

The chain uses TRBV14 and TRBJ1-3; TRBD1 might be the D (5 bases). With 2 bases removed from V and 0 bases from J, the gap between germline ends came to 11 bases. The germline V gene has CDR1 SGHDN and CDR2 FVKESK. This CDR3 has 16 amino acids. As DNA, the CDR3 is TGTGCCAGCAGCCAAAGGAGGGGACCCTCTGGAAACACCATATATTTT. The encoded protein is CASSQRRGPSGNTIYF.

The gene calls are TRBV24-1 and TRBJ1-2; D gene ambiguous. Trimming cost V 4 bases and J 3 bases, with 5 bases left between them. The germline V gene has CDR1 KGHDR and CDR2 SFDVKD. The length of the CDR3 is 12 residues. CDR3 sequence reads: CATSDPDYGYTF. For the CDR3, the DNA is TGTGCCACCAGTGACCCCGACTATGGCTACACCTTC.

This chain uses TRBV4-1 with TRBJ2-3; TRBD2 aligns across 8 bases. The CDR3 runs to 17 residues. Germline values: CDR1 MGHRA, CDR2 YSYEKL. The V segment lost 0 bases and the J segment 12 bases; nucleotides outside the gene matches: 17. CDR3 in DNA: TGCGCCAGCAGCCAAGAACAGAAGTTGGGACTAGTAAATTCACAGTATTTT. Translated: CASSQEQKLGLVNSQYF.

V usage is TRBV30 and J usage is TRBJ1-1; TRBD1 agrees at 7 bases. Unmatched junction bases numbered 6, after V lost 5 bases and J lost 3 bases. In germline, CDR1 is GTSNPN, CDR2 SVGIG (reference sequence). The CDR3 runs 13 residues. The CDR3 DNA follows: TGTGCCTGGGGGGGACAGACATACACTGAAGCTTTCTTT. Its protein product is CAWGGQTYTEAFF.

This clone has just a few counts. The CDR3 loop is CASSRTSGGTGELFF. The CDR3 region has the DNA TGTGCCAGCAGCCGGACTAGCGGGGGCACCGGGGAGCTGTTTTTT. This chain links TRBV6-6 with TRBJ2-2; TRBD2 matches at 13 bases. J gave up 4 bases and V 6 bases, and 2 bases lay outside the gene matches. The germline V gene encodes CDR1 MNHNY and CDR2 SVGAGI (reference sequence). CDR3 length: 15 residues.

The chain is built from TRBV11-2 and TRBJ1-6; D unclear. Germline V gene sequence: CDR1 SGHAT, CDR2 FQNNGV. CDR3 length equals 16 residues. Trimming removed 5 bases at V and 10 bases at J, with 21 bases between. This chain's CDR3 is CASSMGGIGVGSPLHF. The CDR3 DNA reads TGTGCCAGCAGCATGGGCGGGATCGGAGTAGGATCACCCCTCCACTTT.

V usage is TRBV5-1 and J usage is TRBJ1-1; D unresolved. CDR3 length: 13 residues. Per germline, CDR1 SGHRS and CDR2 YFSETQ. Deletions cut 2 bases from V and 0 bases from J, with 5 bases between. CDR3 sequence: CASSLQMNTEAFF. Written as DNA, the CDR3 is TGCGCCAGCAGCTTACAGATGAACACTGAAGCTTTCTTT.

V gene TRBV9 combines with J gene TRBJ2-3; tentatively, D is TRBD2 (7 bases). Between the trimmed V and J ends, which lost 4 bases and 3 bases, there was a span of 15 bases. The length of the CDR3 is 15 residues. Germline CDR1 is SGDLS and CDR2 is YYNGEE. CDR3 loop: CASSLYGGATDTQYF. The DNA of the CDR3 is TGTGCCAGCAGCCTCTATGGGGGGGCAACAGATACGCAGTATTTT.

The V call is TRBV5-1, the J call TRBJ1-6; TRBD1 might be the D (5 bases). The germline V gene encodes CDR1 SGHRS and CDR2 YFSETQ. With 0 bases removed from V and 10 bases from J, the gap between germline ends came to 11 bases. The CDR3 runs to 14 residues. The CDR3 bases are TGCGCCAGCAGCTTGGTACAGGAGAGGTCACCCCTCCACTTT. This gives the protein CASSLVQERSPLHF.

This chain connects TRBV27 to TRBJ2-7, with 9 bases lining up with TRBD1. The CDR3 spans 15 residues. The ends lost 3 bases at V and 6 bases at J; junction bases unmatched: 9. In germline, CDR1 is MNHEY, CDR2 SMNVEV (reference sequence). DNA of the CDR3: TGTGCCAGCAGTTTGTACAGGGGGCGTTTATCCGAGCAGTACTTC. Translation: CASSLYRGRLSEQYF.

This rearrangement joins TRBV7-9 to TRBJ2-7, with D unresolved. The CDR3 runs to 12 residues. V lost 0 bases, J lost 9 bases, and 9 bases lay in between. The germline gives CDR1 SEHNR, CDR2 FQNEAQ (reference sequence). The CDR3 spells CASSLALTGQYF. CDR3 DNA: TGTGCCAGCAGCTTAGCTTTGACGGGGCAGTACTTC. The entire variable domain, with the rest obtained from reference TRBV7-9 and TRBJ2-7, is as follows: DTGVSQNPRHKITKRGQNVTFRCDPISEHNRLYWYRQTLGQGPEFLTYFQNEAQLEKSRLLSDRFSAERPKGSFSTLEIQRTEQGDSAMYLCASSLALTGQYFGPGTRLTVT.

The chain couples TRBV5-6 to TRBJ2-1; TRBD2 matches 9 bases. Trimming at V came to 3 bases and at J to 9 bases, leaving 4 bases not matched to a gene. Germline CDR1 reads SGHDT; CDR2 reads YYEEEE. This CDR3 has 13 residues. CDR3 DNA: TGTGCCAGCAGCTCACTTAGCGGGGGTGAGCAGTTCTTC. Protein product: CASSSLSGGEQFF.

This chain connects TRBV29-1 to TRBJ1-1, with TRBD1 as a possible D gene (6 bases). V was trimmed by 4 bases and J by 0 bases, leaving 9 bases between them. Germline CDR1 is SQVTM and CDR2 is ANQGSEA. This CDR3 has 13 residues. CDR3 protein: CSVAGVLNTEAFF. The CDR3, as DNA: TGCAGCGTTGCAGGGGTTTTGAACACTGAAGCTTTCTTT.

The chain recombines TRBV30 with TRBJ1-2; D is unclear. The CDR3 is 12 residues long. V gave up 2 bases and J gave up 7 bases, with 11 bases separating them. The germline gives CDR1 GTSNPN, CDR2 SVGIG (reference sequence). The chain's CDR3 is CAWSRTGSGYTF. In nucleotides, the CDR3 is TGTGCCTGGAGTCGTACCGGGAGTGGCTACACCTTC.

The chain joins TRBV5-4 to TRBJ1-2; 9 nucleotides match TRBD1. The V segment lost 4 bases and the J segment 7 bases; nucleotides outside the gene matches: 11. Germline CDR1 is SGHNT and CDR2 is YYREEE (reference sequence). The CDR3 covers 15 residues. CDR3 in DNA: TGTGCCAGCAGCCCGATGACAGGGGGTATTAGTGGCTACACCTTC. Its translation is CASSPMTGGISGYTF.

The chain combines TRBV20-1 with TRBJ2-7; D is ambiguous. Per germline, CDR1 DFQATT and CDR2 SNEGSKA (reference sequence). The V end was cut by 6 bases, the J end by 6 bases, with 12 bases between. The CDR3 consists of 11 residues. This CDR3 is CSAIAYGEQYF. The CDR3 DNA reads TGCAGTGCAATCGCTTACGGCGAGCAGTACTTC.

The J gene is TRBJ2-3, the V gene TRBV7-8, with D unclear. Germline V lookup: CDR1 SGHVS, CDR2 FQNEAQ. The V and J ends lost 4 bases and 0 bases respectively, with 5 bases between them. CDR3 length: 13 residues. The CDR3 bases are TGTGCCAGCAGCTGGGCCAGCACAGATACGCAGTATTTT. Protein: CASSWASTDTQYF.

The chain couples TRBV9 to TRBJ1-1; D unresolved. The length of the CDR3 is 14 residues. The germline CDR1 and CDR2 sequences are SGDLS and YYNGEE. V was clipped by 4 bases and J by 2 bases, with 12 bases between them. CDR3 in DNA: TGTGCCAGCAGCCCTGGGCCGTTTAACACTGAAGCTTTCTTT. Residues: CASSPGPFNTEAFF.

The rearrangement links TRBV9 to TRBJ1-6, with D hard to call. V dropped 2 bases and J dropped 0 bases, with 9 bases sitting between them. Germline-derived CDR1 and CDR2 are SGDLS and YYNGEE. The CDR3 totals 16 residues. CDR3 sequence: CASSVGESSYNSPLHF. The DNA of the CDR3 is TGTGCCAGCAGCGTCGGGGAGAGCTCCTATAATTCACCCCTCCACTTT.

The chain combines TRBV7-9 with TRBJ1-6; weak D call: TRBD1 (5 bases). Germline V CDR1 and CDR2: SEHNR, FQNEAQ (reference sequence). V was cut by 3 bases and J by 7 bases, with 13 bases left in between. This CDR3 is built from 15 residues. The CDR3, as DNA: TGTGCCAGCAGCTTGGCTTCCCCAGGGAATTCACCCCTCCACTTT. Translated: CASSLASPGNSPLHF.

The DNA for the CDR3 is TGCGCCAGCCTACAGTACTACGAGCAGTACTTC. Translated: CASLQYYEQYF. This chain uses TRBV23-1 with TRBJ2-7, with D uncertain. TRBV23-1 is classed as an ORF, of uncertain function. V lost 8 bases to trimming and J lost 3 bases, with 8 bases between them. The CDR3 totals 11 residues.

The genes are TRBV28 and TRBJ2-1; 12 bases are a match to TRBD2. The V gene's germline CDR1 is MDHEN and CDR2 SYDVKM. Trimming removed 4 bases from V and 7 bases from J; junction bases left unmatched: 8. The CDR3 extends over 16 amino acids. CDR3 protein: CASSSVLAGGLNEQFF. The CDR3 DNA follows: TGTGCCAGCAGTTCAGTACTAGCGGGGGGCTTAAATGAGCAGTTCTTC. Full variable domain (rest looked up from reference TRBV28 and TRBJ2-1): DVKVTQSSRYLVKRTGEKVFLECVQDMDHENMFWYRQDPGLGLRLIYFSYDVKMKEKGDIPEGYSVSREKKERFSLILESASTNQTSMYLCASSSVLAGGLNEQFFGPGTRLTVL.

This chain joins TRBV7-3 and TRBJ2-3, with 9 bases aligning to TRBD2. There are 17 residues in the CDR3. CDR1 and CDR2 from the germline V gene are SGHTA and FQGTGA. After removal of 2 bases from V and 1 base from J, the junction contained 7 bases not matched to a gene. Here the CDR3 DNA reads TGTGCCAGCAGCTTATCTGGCGGGGGGGCCGGCACAGATACGCAGTATTTT. It encodes CASSLSGGGAGTDTQYF.

The gene calls are TRBV6-5 and TRBJ2-3, with TRBD1 identical over 9 bases. V lost 6 bases, J lost 6 bases, and 10 bases stayed unmatched. Germline CDR1 reads MNHEY; CDR2 reads SVGAGI. The CDR3 length is 15 residues. CDR3 DNA sequence: TGTGCCAGCAGCTACGGGGACAGGGTTTTCGATACGCAGTATTTT. It codes for CASSYGDRVFDTQYF.

The V and J genes are TRBV7-3 and TRBJ2-5, with D possibly TRBD2 on 5 matching bases. The V end lost 2 bases, the J end lost 5 bases, and 9 bases lay between the germline ends. Germline V CDR1 and CDR2: SGHTA, FQGTGA. The CDR3 contains 13 residues. The CDR3 reads CASSLLGSETQYF. The CDR3 nucleotides are TGTGCCAGCAGCTTACTGGGGAGCGAGACCCAGTACTTC.

The chain is built from TRBV14 and TRBJ2-1, with TRBD1 identical over 10 bases. This CDR3 has 17 residues. Germline assignment: CDR1 SGHDN and CDR2 FVKESK. The V gene end was trimmed by 4 bases and the J gene end by 8 bases; junction bases not matched to a gene: 14. This CDR3 reads CASSLTPRDRGRDEQFF. The DNA of the CDR3 is TGTGCCAGCAGCCTTACACCCCGGGACAGGGGACGTGATGAGCAGTTCTTC.